This record covers a single T cell receptor beta chain. This clonotype has at least ten counts. The antigen this receptor binds is unknown. No per-base quality is available; no much larger clone lies one base away. First-strand cDNA was synthesized with Superscript III and a set of TRAV- and TRBV-specific primers, covering both TCRalpha and TCRbeta chains. TCRs were amplified with Phusion for approximately 20 PCR cycles using a constant-region primer together with the adapter attached to the V primers. Isolated mRNA was amplified with the MessageAmp II aRNA Amplification Kit, using a roughly 16-hour in vitro transcription at 37°C. The Dynabeads mRNA DIRECT Purification Kit was used to isolate mRNA for TCR sequencing. Indexed Illumina adapters were added in a second Phusion PCR of 20 to 25 cycles, after which AMPure XP beads were used to purify the products. Deep sequencing of the TCRalpha and TCRbeta libraries was carried out on an Illumina MiniSeq instrument. Under the source paper's analysis protocol: Using custom Perl scripts, TCR sequences that encoded the same protein were pooled, out-of-frame sequences were dropped, and the abundance of each clonotype was calculated. The analysis excluded TCR sequences that were supported by just one read. Repertoire metrics included Shannon entropy, Gini index, clonality, richness, and frequency of TCRs shared between repertoires. Starting from the raw public reads, TCRdb applied fastp trimming at Q25, assembled clones with MiXCR and retained in-frame beta chains. Duplicate CDR3 protein sequences are folded into a single record with the most common DNA and genes. The V and J calls come from TCRdb's annotation, not from the publication. Recorded for this sample are 75,000 to 95,000 distinct CDR3 sequences; roughly 9% of them occurred a single time. The top ten clones comprise under 1.1% of the sample.

The time point label corresponds to: before trial treatment. The donors took part in RACIN, a single-arm, phase I, dose-escalation trial that combined nivolumab, ipilimumab, aspirin, low-dose cyclophosphamide and low-dose radiotherapy. Patients with advanced, TIL-negative solid tumors were considered eligible. This sample is drawn from a study of low-dose radiotherapy and immunotherapy resistance in tumors (dated by TCRdb to between 2021 and 2024). General notes on the study: Patients in Cohort 1 were given 0.5 Gy per fraction every 2 weeks, and the prescribed total PTV dose was 6.5 Gy. Cohort 2 received 1 Gy per fraction every two weeks, with a total of 13 Gy over 26 weeks. Patients were given nivolumab as a 240 mg flat dose every two weeks and ipilimumab at 1 mg/kg every six weeks, with both drugs delivered intravenously. Every two weeks, patients got intravenous cyclophosphamide at 200 mg/m2, given one day ahead of each radiation and immunotherapy administration. Starting on cycle 1 day 1, patients took 300 mg of aspirin by mouth once a day for four cycles. Randomization of trial participants into treatment groups was not performed. The translational analysis covered eight patients: three from the first dose cohort and the first five from the second dose cohort.

This sequence originates from a male donor with prostate cancer. Sequencing was performed on PBMCs, taken before treatment.

The CDR3 is CASSYSTGGRANEKLFF. The base sequence is TGTGCCAGCAGTTACTCGACAGGGGGGAGGGCTAATGAAAAACTGTTTTTT. The sequence links TRBV6-6 to TRBJ1-4; TRBD1 lines up with 9 middle nucleotides. Per the germline V gene (reference sequence), MNHNY is the CDR1 and SVGAGI is the CDR2. Germline trimming amounts to 0 bases on V and 3 bases on J, with 5 as the count of junction bases outside the gene matches. The CDR3, cysteine through phenylalanine, is 17 amino acids long. Only CDR3 DNA remains: 51 bases, in frame from the first base.